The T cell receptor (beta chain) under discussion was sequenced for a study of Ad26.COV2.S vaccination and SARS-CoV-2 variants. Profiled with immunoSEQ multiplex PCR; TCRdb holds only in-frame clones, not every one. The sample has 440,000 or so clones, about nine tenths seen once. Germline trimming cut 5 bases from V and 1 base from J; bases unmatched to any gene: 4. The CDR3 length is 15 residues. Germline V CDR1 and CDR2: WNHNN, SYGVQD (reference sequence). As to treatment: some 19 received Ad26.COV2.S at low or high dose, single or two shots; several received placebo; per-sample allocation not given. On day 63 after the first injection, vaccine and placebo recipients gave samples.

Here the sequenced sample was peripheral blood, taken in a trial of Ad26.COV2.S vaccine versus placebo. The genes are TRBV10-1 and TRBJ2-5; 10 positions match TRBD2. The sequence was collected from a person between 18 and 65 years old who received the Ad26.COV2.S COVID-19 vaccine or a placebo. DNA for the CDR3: TGCGCCAGCAGTTGGACTAGCGGCCCCCAAGAGACCCAGTACTTC. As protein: CASSWTSGPQETQYF.